This TCR beta chain comes out of a study of T cell repertoires in cytomegalovirus infection. Turning to the study itself: CMV epitopes, recently identified HLA-C-restricted and well-studied HLA-B-restricted, were used.

As to this clonotype: Its antigen is still unknown.

One entry per CDR3 protein results from TCRdb running MiXCR on the reads. This table holds some 350,000 distinct CDR3 sequences, about 35% found once. There are 14 residues in the CDR3. Per germline, CDR1 SGHAT and CDR2 FQNNGV. V was pared by 3 bases and J by 7 bases, with 13 bases between. The receptor was derived from a human donor in good health (CMV status not recorded). Some clones in this sample may be carry-over from other donors' samples. Sample: cultured PBMCs, taken from culture after CMV antigen stimulation. The rearrangement links TRBV11-2 to TRBJ1-5; D ambiguous. The CDR3 protein is CASSLGSGLQPQHF. The CDR3 DNA follows: TGTGCCAGCAGCTTGGGGTCGGGGTTACAGCCCCAGCATTTT.